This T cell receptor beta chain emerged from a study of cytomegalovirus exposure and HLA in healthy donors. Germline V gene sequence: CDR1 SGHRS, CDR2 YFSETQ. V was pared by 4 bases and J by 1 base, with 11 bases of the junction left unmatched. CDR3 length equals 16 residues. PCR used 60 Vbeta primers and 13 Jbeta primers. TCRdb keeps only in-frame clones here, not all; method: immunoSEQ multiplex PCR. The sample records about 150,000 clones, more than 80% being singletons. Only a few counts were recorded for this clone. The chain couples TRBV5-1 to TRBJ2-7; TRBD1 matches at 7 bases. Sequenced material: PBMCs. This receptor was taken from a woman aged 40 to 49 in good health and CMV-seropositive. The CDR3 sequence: CASSAGPQGQSYEQYF. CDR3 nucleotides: TGCGCCAGCAGCGCGGGCCCCCAGGGACAGTCCTACGAGCAGTACTTC.